This is a list of T cell receptor beta chains from one sample in a study of spatial heterogeneity in lung cancer. Via MiXCR, TCRdb re-called the 5' RACE reads, giving one row per CDR3 protein. This table holds about 92,000 distinct CDR3 sequences, 10% to 15% found once. This material consisted of PBMCs, taken at surgery. These receptors were collected from a male donor with early-stage non-small cell lung cancer. Both conserved end residues are part of each CDR3. A D gene is named only where the DNA matches it firmly. Rows may omit the clone size; those that give it use once, few, many or a size class.

clone size	V gene	D gene	J gene	CDR3 protein	CDR3 DNA
few	TRBV20-1	.	TRBJ2-3	CSVEGLNTDTQYF	TGCAGTGTTGAGGGACTTAACACAGATACGCAGTATTTT
.	TRBV12-3/TRBV12-4	TRBD2	TRBJ2-2	CASSPLAGGDTGELFF	TGTGCCAGCAGTCCTCTAGCGGGAGGGGACACCGGGGAGCTGTTTTTT
many	TRBV12-3/TRBV12-4	.	TRBJ2-5	CASSSTGRETQYF	TGTGCCAGCAGTAGTACAGGGAGAGAGACCCAGTACTTC
many	TRBV7-9	TRBD1	TRBJ2-5	CASSQGQTYQETQYF	TGTGCCAGCAGCCAGGGACAGACGTACCAAGAGACCCAGTACTTC
.	TRBV20-1	.	TRBJ1-5	CSAPRGGDQPQHF	TGCAGTGCCCCCCGGGGGGGGGATCAGCCCCAGCATTTT
many	TRBV13	.	TRBJ1-3	CASSRPSGNTIYF	TGTGCCAGCAGCCGCCCTTCTGGAAACACCATATATTTT
.	TRBV24-1	TRBD2	TRBJ2-1	CATSDLSGGAGNEQFF	TGTGCCACCAGTGATTTGAGCGGGGGGGCAGGTAATGAGCAGTTCTTC
few	TRBV7-3	.	TRBJ2-5	CASSRRGGQETQYF	TGTGCCAGCAGCCGAAGAGGCGGGCAAGAGACCCAGTACTTC
few	TRBV28	.	TRBJ1-5	CASSFGRSNQPQHF	TGTGCCAGCAGTTTCGGGAGATCCAATCAGCCCCAGCATTTT
.	TRBV19	TRBD1	TRBJ2-7	CASSLKTGSAYEQYF	TGTGCCAGTAGTCTAAAGACAGGGTCGGCTTACGAGCAGTACTTC
many	TRBV29-1	TRBD2	TRBJ2-3	CSATPGLAGADTQYF	TGCAGCGCTACACCGGGACTAGCGGGGGCAGATACGCAGTATTTT
.	TRBV7-2	TRBD1	TRBJ2-5	CASSPGDRVGQETQYF	TGTGCCAGCAGCCCCGGGGACAGAGTGGGGCAAGAGACCCAGTACTTC
few	TRBV4-3	.	TRBJ2-2	CASSQAARGVNTGELFF	TGCGCCAGCAGCCAAGCCGCCAGGGGCGTTAACACCGGGGAGCTGTTTTTT
few	TRBV7-2	TRBD2	TRBJ2-2	CASRGGSGRSTGELFF	TGTGCCAGCCGAGGTGGCAGCGGGAGATCTACCGGGGAGCTGTTTTTT
.	TRBV7-9	.	TRBJ1-1	CASSLGGLNTEAFF	TGTGCCAGCAGCTTAGGGGGGCTGAACACTGAAGCTTTCTTT
many	TRBV5-1	.	TRBJ2-1	CASSPSGSSSYNEQFF	TGCGCCAGCAGCCCCAGCGGGTCGAGCTCCTACAATGAGCAGTTCTTC
few	TRBV5-1	.	TRBJ2-2	CASSLLSGNTGELFF	TGCGCCAGCAGCTTGCTTAGCGGGAACACCGGGGAGCTGTTTTTT
.	TRBV12-3/TRBV12-4	.	TRBJ2-1	CASGDYENEQFF	TGTGCCAGCGGCGATTACGAAAATGAGCAGTTCTTC
many	TRBV12-3/TRBV12-4	TRBD2	TRBJ2-5	CASSLGTSGETQYF	TGTGCCAGCAGTCTGGGGACTAGCGGAGAGACCCAGTACTTC